One T cell receptor (beta chain) is described in this entry. Germline-derived CDR1 and CDR2 are MNHEY and SMNVEV (reference sequence). The V gene lost 5 bases and the J gene lost 3 bases, with 16 bases spanning the gap. This CDR3 comprises 16 residues. This record belongs to a study of shared clonotypes between healthy human individuals. Clones were read by immunoSEQ multiplex PCR, and TCRdb kept only the in-frame ones, dropping some. There are about half a million clones in the sample; approximately 84% occur only once, and 12% lies in the top ten. The receptor comes from a woman aged 40 to 50 in good health. Some clones in this sample may be carry-over from other donors' samples. The material sequenced was PBMCs. V is TRBV27 and J is TRBJ1-4; D may be TRBD1 (6 bases). CDR3 sequence: CASSSRGRFSNEKLFF. CDR3 nucleotide sequence: TGTGCCAGCAGTAGCAGGGGCCGCTTCTCTAATGAAAAACTGTTTTTT.